This T cell receptor beta chain was observed in a study of cytotoxic CD8 clonotypes in ibrutinib-treated CLL. Study summary: Among responders, roughly 24 were partial and 2 complete; after median 68 months, approximately 15 stayed remitted and roughly 12 progressed.

T cells were sequenced at a targeted depth of 1 in 200,000 to 1 in 1 million. Sequencing was performed with immunoSEQ multiplex PCR; in TCRdb, only in-frame clones are kept and a portion is missing. The table shows under 45,000 clones, with 65% to 70% occurring only once. Study-level points and caveats: Whereas clonality rose at ibrutinib response, it declined toward baseline at progression.

As for this clone: The antigen is unknown.

With V trimmed by 5 bases and J by 5 bases, 10 bases remained unmatched. This CDR3 has 15 residues. CDR1 and CDR2 (germline): PRHDT, FYEKMQ (reference sequence). The clonotype comes from a human donor with chronic lymphocytic leukemia. Sequencing was performed on PBMCs, taken at disease progression, from a patient treated with ibrutinib. V gene TRBV13 combines with J gene TRBJ2-7; TRBD1 agrees at 9 bases. CDR3 DNA: TGTGCCAGCAGCCCTGAGGGACAGGGATTCCACGAGCAGTACTTC. It yields the protein CASSPEGQGFHEQYF.